This paragraph reports one TCR beta chain. This clonotype came up a few times. This receptor's antigen is unknown. Per-base qualities were not stored, and no clone one base away is much larger. For repertoire sequencing, the TCR beta CDR3 regions were amplified from RNA transcripts. HTBI primers and the Qiagen OneStep RT-PCR kit were used in a first-round RT-PCR, which was followed by a second-round multiplex PCR, size selection and purification. Sequencing of the libraries was carried out on an Illumina HiSeq2000 in paired-end mode with 100 bp reads. On the authors' methods: Reads were processed with SOAPnuke, discarding reads with adapters, uncalled bases, mean Phred below 15, or no exact constant-primer or identifier match. COPE v1.2.5 was used to merge high-quality paired reads. Each unique nucleotide sequence was defined as a clonotype, and clonotypes were aligned to IMGT TRB V, D and J references with MiTCR v1.1. The analysis was limited to V-J combinations with a frequency above 0.0001, which together covered 99.2% of repertoires. A TCR clonal expansion and chaos score per V-J combination was defined as the ratio of F50 clonal expansion to chaos observed in the TCRdist matrix. Features were reduced by Welch's t-statistics and random forest to around 13 V-J combinations, which fed a naive Bayes classifier. The similarity between thyroid and blood repertoires was quantified using the Morisita-Horn index. TCRdb reprocessed the public reads (quality trimming at Q25 with fastp, clone calling with MiXCR) and kept in-frame beta chains. Records with the same CDR3 protein are collapsed into one entry carrying the most frequent genes and DNA. These V and J calls derive from TCRdb rather than the authors' analysis. The sample contains approximately 540,000 distinct CDR3 sequences, approximately 35% of them found a single time. About 4.2% of the sample is in the top ten clones.

The data stem from a study of Graves' ophthalmopathy and Graves' hyperthyroidism (dated by TCRdb to 2017 to 2018). In the study overall: Hyperthyroidism was defined as stable when no progression to ophthalmopathy occurred within 18 months of follow-up. In a handful of hyperthyroidism patients, the T-cell repertoire of thyroid tissue was compared with the T-cell repertoire of blood. The study used signatures of the TCR beta repertoire to tell Graves' ophthalmopathy apart from Graves' hyperthyroidism and to predict which patients would progress to ophthalmopathy. An independent validation cohort comprised fewer than 20 hyperthyroidism patients and roughly 15 patients who later progressed from hyperthyroidism to ophthalmopathy. After sampling, hyperthyroidism patients received methimazole starting at 30 mg daily, and ophthalmopathy patients received high-dose intravenous methylprednisolone. In total, approximately 130 blood samples were TCR-sequenced: approximately 40 ophthalmopathy, approximately 80 hyperthyroidism and some 17 hyperthyroidism-to-ophthalmopathy patients. To explore V-J signatures that separate ophthalmopathy from hyperthyroidism, a discovery set of around 97 patients was enrolled, consisting of 43 with ophthalmopathy and about 60 with stable hyperthyroidism. On the study overall, not on this receptor specifically: No statistical method was used to set the sample size in advance, and the investigators knew which group each participant was assigned to. Most of the expanded thyroid clonotypes with a frequency above 0.001 were also detected in blood, and it was suggested that the thyroid immune response may be reflected by blood repertoires. In validation, the model predicted ophthalmopathy progression with less than 71% sensitivity and around 72% specificity; some 13 predicted patients were CT-confirmed with GO in a median of about 6.2 months. In cross-validation, the 13-signature model distinguished ophthalmopathy from stable hyperthyroidism with about 90% sensitivity and roughly 81% specificity, and in the test set the corresponding values were roughly 80% and 75%.

CDR1 is given as KGHDR and CDR2 as SFDVKD, both from the germline V gene. From its cysteine to its phenylalanine, the CDR3 spans 11 amino acids. The CDR3 DNA has 33 bases and is translated from base 1. Patients with hyperthyroidism were aged 18 to 65 years, had been newly diagnosed, and had a disease duration of less than 2 months. Patients with other autoimmune diseases, uncontrolled infections, pregnancy or lactation were excluded. Clinical symptoms, serum thyroxine, TRAb, thyroid ultrasound and orbital computed tomography formed the basis of the diagnosis. Total RNA was extracted using Trizol reagent, and RNA quality was checked on an Agilent 2100 Bioanalyzer.

The clonotype originates from an adult man with Graves' hyperthyroidism. The sequencing sample was made of peripheral blood or thyroid tissue (not recorded which). Recombination joined TRBV24-1 with TRBJ2-7, and TRBD1 may be the D gene, going by 5 matching bases. With the DNA end fitting TRBJ2-1 better, the J assignment may be wrong. The CDR3 has the sequence CATSEAGEQFF. The nucleotide sequence reads TGTGCCACCAGTGAAGCAGGGGAGCAGTTCTTC.